The TCR beta chain under discussion was sequenced for a study of cytomegalovirus exposure and HLA in healthy donors. Findings and limits, study-wide: The study labeled 150 or so TCR beta chains cytomegalovirus-associated. In vitro, a few CMV-associated chains proved specific for CMV antigens.

The method was immunoSEQ multiplex PCR; TCRdb's version includes in-frame clones alone and lacks a portion of them. The repertoire holds about 220,000 clones, with around four fifths as singletons. V lost 4 bases, J lost 5 bases, and 8 bases lay in between. CDR3 length: 12 amino acids. Germline V gene lookup returns CDR1 SGHRS and CDR2 YFSETQ. With regard to this clone: Antigen specificity is unknown.

The specimen sequenced was PBMCs. The J gene is TRBJ2-3, the V gene TRBV5-1, with D possibly TRBD1 on 5 matching bases. The TCR was taken from a woman in her 30s in good health and CMV-seropositive. CDR3 in amino acids: CASSSDRDTQYF. The CDR3 DNA follows: TGCGCCAGCAGCAGCGACAGAGATACGCAGTATTTT.